This TCR beta chain emerged from a study of blood T cells in healthy people across ages. Across the study: Using template switching, researchers captured about one barcoded beta molecule for each two T cells.

This clonotype was seen more than once but under ten times. As yet, its antigen is unknown. Study-wide findings and caveats: Higher naive T cell percentage went strongly together with higher TCR beta diversity.

A second roughly 6 to 12 cycle PCR used barcoded and J-beta primers. Each cDNA molecule received a tag from a template-switch adaptor that had 12 random nucleotides. TCRdb itself ran the 5' RACE reads through MiXCR, one entry per CDR3 protein. Found here are fewer than 900,000 distinct CDR3 sequences, roughly 50% of them singletons; the top ten hold roughly 34%. The CDR3 covers 11 residues. Looked up from germline, CDR1 is SQVTM and CDR2 is ANQGSEA. Trimming left V 7 bases short and J 5 bases short, with 11 bases between. Sequenced material: blood. The sequence was obtained from a woman aged 55-75 years in good health. This chain joins TRBV29-1 and TRBJ1-1; D unresolved. CDR3 nucleotides: TGCAGCGCGTTCGGAGGAACTGAAGCTTTCTTT. Translating gives CSAFGGTEAFF.